The rows below give T cell receptor beta chains drawn from one sample of a study of tumor and adjacent non-tumor tissue in lung cancer. TCRdb re-analysed the multiplex PCR reads in MiXCR, keeping a single row per CDR3 protein. The table has 91,000 or so distinct CDR3 sequences, less than 75% seen once; the top ten hold 18%. The material sequenced was lung tumor tissue. These receptors all come from a man between 60 and 75 years old with non-small cell lung cancer. CDR3s include the opening cysteine and the closing phenylalanine or tryptophan. A D gene is named only where the DNA matches it firmly. Rows give clone size only sometimes, using once, few, many, or a class for an expanded clone.

TRBJ1-2 | many | TRBV6-6 | TRBD1 | CASSPGTGGFGYGYTF | TGTGCCAGCAGCCCAGGGACAGGGGGCTTTGGCTATGGCTACACCTTC
TRBJ2-7 | . | TRBV10-3 | TRBD2 | CAISEAGTSGRREYF | TGTGCCATCAGTGAGGCCGGGACTAGCGGGAGGAGGGAGTACTTC
TRBJ2-3 | few | TRBV11-2 | TRBD2 | CAVSSRPGLAGGVTQYF | TGTGCCGTCAGCTCCCGACCGGGACTAGCGGGTGGGGTTACGCAGTATTTT
TRBJ1-4 | many | TRBV7-8 | . | CASSKASMVVNEKLFF | TGTGCCAGCAGCAAAGCCTCCATGGTCGTTAATGAAAAACTGTTTTTT
TRBJ1-3 | . | TRBV6-6 | . | CAGSYSIVTGSSGNTIYF | TGTGCCGGTAGTTACTCGATTGTGACAGGCAGCTCCGGAAACACCATATATTTT
TRBJ2-7 | . | TRBV19 | TRBD2 | CASSKGLAGIYEQYF | TGTGCCAGTAGTAAGGGACTAGCGGGTATCTACGAGCAGTACTTC
TRBJ2-1 | many | TRBV20-1 | TRBD1 | CSASRQGNEQFF | TGCAGTGCTTCACGACAGGGGAATGAGCAGTTCTTC
TRBJ2-1 | few | TRBV20-1 | TRBD2 | CSASSGTSGSNEQFF | TGCAGTGCTTCCAGTGGGACTAGCGGGAGCAATGAGCAGTTCTTC
TRBJ1-2 | many | TRBV20-1 | . | CSAVDGINYGYTF | TGCAGTGCTGTCGACGGAATAAACTATGGCTACACCTTC
TRBJ2-7 | . | TRBV4-2 | . | CASSQDPIYYEQYF | TGTGCCAGCAGCCAAGATCCGATCTACTACGAGCAGTACTTC
TRBJ2-7 | . | TRBV11-1 | . | CANSSPGGAYEQYF | TGTGCCAACAGCTCTCCCGGCGGCGCATACGAGCAGTACTTC
TRBJ2-1 | . | TRBV6-2/TRBV6-3 | TRBD2 | CASSYVSMLAGGKDEQFF | TGTGCCAGCAGTTACGTCTCTATGCTAGCGGGAGGAAAGGATGAGCAGTTCTTC
TRBJ1-6 | . | TRBV5-1 | . | CASMTGLGWDSPLHF | TGCGCCAGCATGACGGGACTAGGATGGGATTCACCCCTCCATTTT
TRBJ2-2 | many | TRBV29-1 | . | CSVGTSLLTGELFF | TGCAGCGTTGGGACAAGCCTACTAACCGGGGAGCTGTTTTTT
TRBJ2-1 | . | TRBV6-5 | . | CASSSHLTTSEQFF | TGTGCCAGCAGTTCGCATCTGACGACGTCGGAGCAGTTCTTC
TRBJ2-7 | . | TRBV20-1 | TRBD2 | CSTRLPGLVYEQYF | TGCAGTACTAGACTCCCGGGACTAGTTTATGAGCAGTACTTC
TRBJ2-3 | . | TRBV20-1 | . | CSARDPREWGDTQYF | TGCAGTGCTAGAGATCCCCGGGAGTGGGGGGATACGCAGTATTTT
TRBJ2-7 | . | TRBV11-2 | TRBD2 | CASSSGETSGSACEQYF | TGTGCCAGTAGCTCCGGGGAGACTAGCGGTTCTGCCTGCGAGCAGTACTTC
TRBJ2-1 | . | TRBV11-2 | . | CASSLGYGGSLEQFF | TGTGCCAGCAGCTTAGGGTACGGTGGTTCCCTTGAACAGTTCTTC
TRBJ1-1 | . | TRBV6-5 | TRBD1 | CPSRGTGVDTEAFF | TGTCCCAGCAGGGGGACAGGGGTGGACACTGAAGCTTTCTTT
TRBJ1-2 | many | TRBV20-1 | TRBD1 | CSAEQGAQGYTF | TGCAGTGCTGAACAGGGGGCCCAAGGCTACACCTTC
TRBJ2-1 | . | TRBV4-1 | . | CASSQASAISSNEQFF | TGCGCCAGTAGCCAAGCGAGTGCTATATCTTCCAATGAGCAGTTCTTC
TRBJ1-3 | . | TRBV11-2 | . | CASSLSGSGNTIYF | TGTGCCAGCAGCCTATCTGGGTCTGGAAACACCATATATTTT
TRBJ2-7 | many | TRBV11-2 | . | CASSGIWYEQYF | TGTGCCAGCAGCGGGATTTGGTACGAGCAGTACTTC
TRBJ1-4 | many | TRBV7-8 | . | CASSPPGKSNVEKLFF | TGTGCCAGCAGCCCACCAGGGAAGTCAAATGTTGAAAAACTGTTTTTT
TRBJ1-1 | . | TRBV29-1 | TRBD1 | CSVGDRVVNTEAFF | TGTAGCGTTGGCGACAGGGTGGTGAACACTGAAGCTTTCTTT
TRBJ2-1 | . | TRBV29-1 | . | CRVVEQGGYRAYNEQFF | TGCCGCGTTGTTGAGCAGGGGGGATATCGGGCATACAATGAGCAGTTCTTC
TRBJ2-5 | . | TRBV20-1 | . | CSAQGQVAEPQETLYF | TGCAGTGCTCAGGGGCAGGTAGCGGAGCCACAAGAGACCCTGTACTTC
TRBJ2-3 | many | TRBV20-1 | . | CSATTGRDDTQYF | TGCAGTGCTACGACAGGCCGCGATGATACGCAGTATTTT
TRBJ2-1 | . | TRBV5-6 | . | CASSFVYLYNERFF | TGTGCCAGCAGCTTTGTTTACCTCTACAATGAGCGGTTCTTC
TRBJ2-7 | once | TRBV6-2/TRBV6-3 | TRBD1 | CASSYYRQGAFDEQYF | TGTGCCAGCAGTTACTACAGGCAGGGGGCGTTCGACGAGCAGTACTTC
TRBJ2-2 | . | TRBV20-1 | TRBD2 | CSAPMAGAANTGELFF | TGCAGTGCTCCTATGGCGGGAGCCGCGAACACCGGGGAGCTGTTTTTT
TRBJ2-2 | . | TRBV28 | . | CVSSSAGYTGELFF | TGTGTCAGCAGTTCCGCGGGATACACCGGGGAGCTGTTTTTT
TRBJ2-5 | . | TRBV6-1 | . | CVSRRKTRTRVDETQYF | TGTGTCAGCAGACGGAAGACCAGGACAAGGGTTGATGAGACCCAGTACTTC
TRBJ1-5 | . | TRBV6-5 | . | CASSYGGGNQPQHF | TGTGCCAGCAGTTACGGGGGTGGCAACCAGCCCCAACATTTT
TRBJ2-1 | many | TRBV6-2/TRBV6-3 | TRBD1 | CASSSRTGYNEQFF | TGTGCCAGCAGTTCCCGGACAGGATACAATGAGCAGTTCTTC
TRBJ1-1 | . | TRBV5-1 | TRBD1 | CASSVTGKGTEAFF | TGCGCCAGCAGCGTGACAGGGAAGGGCACTGAAGCTTTCTTT
TRBJ2-6 | . | TRBV28 | . | CASRPGDSGANVLSF | TGTGCCAGCAGACCAGGAGACTCTGGGGCCAACGTCCTGAGTTTC
TRBJ2-5 | . | TRBV29-1 | . | CSLVNDYPEAQYF | TGCAGCCTTGTTAACGACTACCCGGAGGCCCAGTACTTC
TRBJ2-1 | . | TRBV29-1 | . | CSVRILLTHNEQFF | TGCAGCGTTCGGATTCTACTAACCCACAATGAGCAGTTCTTC
TRBJ1-5 | . | TRBV5-5 | . | CASSSGLMNQPQHF | TGTGCCAGCAGCTCAGGACTGATGAATCAGCCCCAGCATTTC
TRBJ2-7 | . | TRBV12-3/TRBV12-4 | . | CANSFRRGGLRAAGEQYF | TGTGCCAACAGTTTTAGGCGGGGTGGACTTCGGGCCGCGGGCGAGCAGTACTTC
TRBJ1-2 | . | TRBV20-1 | . | CSAGHQTNFGYTF | TGCAGTGCTGGACACCAAACTAACTTTGGCTACACCTTC
TRBJ1-5 | . | TRBV12-3/TRBV12-4 | . | CASSLSEGYSNQPQHF | TGTGCCAGTAGTTTAAGTGAGGGTTATAGCAATCAGCCCCAGCATTTT
TRBJ2-6 | many | TRBV6-2/TRBV6-3 | . | CASKRTGLQGSGANVLTF | TGTGCCAGCAAGCGTACCGGACTACAGGGATCCGGGGCCAACGTCCTGACTTTC
TRBJ2-7 | few | TRBV6-5 | TRBD1 | CASIRQGRDEQYF | TGTGCCAGCATCAGACAGGGAAGAGACGAGCAGTATTTC
TRBJ2-3 | . | TRBV11-2 | . | CASSLVCINTDTQYF | TGTGCCAGTAGCTTAGTTTGTATTAACACAGATACGCAGTATTTT
TRBJ1-6 | . | TRBV6-2/TRBV6-3 | . | CVSSGPNNPPLHF | TGTGTCAGCTCCGGGCCCAATAATCCACCCCTCCACTTT